The 28 T cell receptor beta chains in this list originate from one sample, sequenced in a study of blood T cell repertoires in COVID-19. TCRdb's copy holds only in-frame clones and misses some; the assay was immunoSEQ multiplex PCR. The sample includes around 360,000 clones, around 87% of them seen just once. Sample: peripheral blood. The receptors were sampled from a young woman with COVID-19, enrolled during active disease.

CDR3 sequence: CASSLGAAGVNNEQFF. The CDR3 DNA sequence: TGTGCCAGCAGCTTAGGTGCGGCGGGAGTCAACAATGAGCAGTTCTTC. The chain employs TRBV11-3 and TRBJ2-1; the match to TRBD2 covers 7 bases. The CDR3 runs 16 residues. Germline values: CDR1 SGHNT, CDR2 YENEEA. The ends lost 1 base at V and 5 bases at J; junction bases unmatched: 8.

The chain joins TRBV9 to TRBJ2-3, with 7 positions matching TRBD1. V shed 2 bases and J 2 bases; nucleotides not matched to a gene: 5. This CDR3 region has 15 residues. Germline values: CDR1 SGDLS, CDR2 YYNGEE. CDR3 protein: CASSVGTAYTDTQYF. Here the CDR3 DNA reads TGTGCCAGCAGCGTGGGGACAGCTTACACAGATACGCAGTATTTT.

The rearrangement uses TRBV24-1 and TRBJ2-3, with D perhaps matching TRBD2 (6 bases). V lost 9 bases and J 0 bases, leaving 12 bases between the germline ends. Germline V lookup: CDR1 KGHDR, CDR2 SFDVKD. This CDR3 has 14 residues. The CDR3 DNA follows: TGTGCCACCGGGGGGAGCGGTAGCACAGATACGCAGTATTTT. This gives the protein CATGGSGSTDTQYF.

The chain combines TRBV5-1 with TRBJ1-4, with 9 bases that match TRBD1. Germline V gives CDR1 SGHRS, CDR2 YFSETQ. CDR3 size: 17 residues. Losses at the gene ends were 2 bases for V and 10 bases for J; bases not matched to a gene: 15. The CDR3 region is CASSFLPGDRVEGKLFF. In DNA, the CDR3 is TGCGCCAGCAGCTTTCTACCCGGGGACAGGGTAGAGGGAAAACTGTTTTTT.

CDR3 sequence reads: CASSPRDSPLHF. The CDR3, as DNA: TGTGCCAGCAGCCCCAGGGATTCACCCCTCCACTTT. The chain joins TRBV9 to TRBJ1-6, with a tentative D call TRBD1 (5 bases). Trimming left V 4 bases short and J 8 bases short, with 7 bases between. There are 12 residues in the CDR3. CDR1 and CDR2 (germline): SGDLS, YYNGEE. The variable domain in full, completed from reference TRBV9 and TRBJ1-6, reads DSGVTQTPKHLITATGQRVTLRCSPRSGDLSVYWYQQSLDQGLQFLIQYYNGEERAKGNILERFSAQQFPDLHSELNLSSLELGDSALYFCASSPRDSPLHFGNGTRLTVT.

J is TRBJ2-1 and V is TRBV19; TRBD2 aligns across 8 bases. This CDR3 has 16 residues. The germline gives CDR1 LNHDA, CDR2 SQIVND (reference sequence). V gave up 6 bases and J gave up 0 bases; unmatched junction bases: 7. In DNA, the CDR3 is TGTGCCAGTAGCCATCAGCGGGGGAGCTCCTACAATGAGCAGTTCTTC. Translated: CASSHQRGSSYNEQFF.

The genes are TRBV19 and TRBJ2-5; no definite D call. V was trimmed by 6 bases and J by 1 base, leaving 6 bases between them. Germline V gene data show CDR1 as LNHDA and CDR2 as SQIVND (reference sequence). This CDR3 is built from 12 residues. DNA of the CDR3: TGTGCCAGTAGGCAGTCCCAAGAGACCCAGTACTTC. Amino acids: CASRQSQETQYF. Filled out from reference TRBV19 and TRBJ2-5, the complete variable domain reads DGGITQSPKYLFRKEGQNVTLSCEQNLNHDAMYWYRQDPGQGLRLIYYSQIVNDFQKGDIAEGYSVSREKKESFPLTVTSAQKNPTAFYLCASRQSQETQYFGPGTRLLVL.

The rearrangement uses TRBV27 and TRBJ2-5, with D perhaps matching TRBD2 (5 bases). Germline V gene lookup returns CDR1 MNHEY and CDR2 SMNVEV (reference sequence). Trimming took off 3 bases at V and 2 bases at J, with 13 bases between the two ends. The CDR3 sequence is 15 residues long. The CDR3 DNA follows: TGTGCCAGCAGTTTTAAGGCGGGTTTACAAGAGACCCAGTACTTC. Translating it yields CASSFKAGLQETQYF.

J is TRBJ2-5 and V is TRBV27, with 7 positions matching TRBD2. Germline V gene data show CDR1 as MNHEY and CDR2 as SMNVEV (reference sequence). V gave up 4 bases and J gave up 4 bases; unmatched junction bases: 9. This CDR3 spans 15 amino acids. The CDR3 here is CASSWGGAGPETQYF. CDR3 sequence (DNA): TGTGCCAGCAGTTGGGGGGGTGCAGGACCAGAGACCCAGTACTTC.

Ten or more counts support this clone. The rearrangement links TRBV7-2 to TRBJ1-2; 8 bases fit TRBD1. Germline CDR1 reads SGHTA; CDR2 reads FQGNSA. J lost 8 bases, V lost 1 base, and 3 bases had no gene match. The CDR3 runs to 13 residues. The DNA for the CDR3 is TGTGCCAGCAGCTTAGGGACAGGGAGCGGCTACACCTTC. This sequence encodes CASSLGTGSGYTF.

Notes on this clone: This sample also contains other DNA sequences that code for the same CDR3. The V and J genes are TRBV7-9 and TRBJ2-5; 9 nucleotides match TRBD2. CDR1 is SEHNR, CDR2 FQNEAQ, per germline (reference sequence). This CDR3 is 15 amino acids long. Germline trimming cut 1 base from V and 4 bases from J; bases unmatched to any gene: 4. Here the CDR3 reads CASSLVAGGGETQYF. In nucleotides, the CDR3 is TGTGCCAGCAGCTTAGTGGCGGGAGGGGGAGAGACCCAGTACTTC.

The rearrangement joins TRBV28 to TRBJ1-3; TRBD1 agrees at 8 bases. V lost 5 bases, J lost 0 bases, and 6 bases stayed unmatched. This CDR3 region has 16 residues. Germline CDR1 and CDR2: MDHEN and SYDVKM. This CDR3 reads CASSPLTGVSGNTIYF. Here the CDR3 DNA reads TGTGCCAGCAGTCCTCTGACAGGGGTCTCTGGAAACACCATATATTTT.

The rearrangement uses TRBV28 and TRBJ1-2; TRBD1 agrees at 7 bases. Germline CDR1 MDHEN, CDR2 SYDVKM. V shed 10 bases and J 4 bases; nucleotides not matched to a gene: 9. The CDR3 covers 13 residues. In DNA, the CDR3 is TGTGCCACCCCACAGGGGTCCACCTATGGCTACACCTTC. Translation gives CATPQGSTYGYTF.

This rearrangement joins TRBV15 to TRBJ2-1; a weak D match, TRBD1 (6 bases). Germline CDR1 reads LNHNV; CDR2 reads YYDKDF (reference sequence). The V end lost 1 base, the J end lost 3 bases, and 10 bases lay between the germline ends. The CDR3 totals 15 residues. The CDR3 region is CATSRGGQFYNEQFF. Here the CDR3 DNA reads TGTGCCACCAGCAGAGGGGGGCAGTTCTACAATGAGCAGTTCTTC.

This chain links TRBV7-9 with TRBJ2-7; D is possibly TRBD2 (5 bases). Germline V gene data show CDR1 as SEHNR and CDR2 as FQNEAQ (reference sequence). The CDR3 covers 16 residues. Trimming cost V 5 bases and J 2 bases, with 19 bases left between them. CDR3 DNA sequence: TGTGCCAGCAGCCCTAGCCGTGGGTCTCCTCCCTACGAGCAGTACTTC. It yields the protein CASSPSRGSPPYEQYF.

The chain employs TRBV28 and TRBJ2-3; 9 nucleotides agree with TRBD2. The germline V gene encodes CDR1 MDHEN and CDR2 SYDVKM. The ends lost 7 bases at V and 6 bases at J; junction bases unmatched: 8. The CDR3 is made up of 14 amino acids. DNA for the CDR3: TGTGCCAGCACGGGTAGCGGGAGTTGGGATACGCAGTATTTT. Its translation is CASTGSGSWDTQYF.

This clone came up a few times. The J gene is TRBJ1-2, the V gene TRBV7-9, with 7 bases aligning to TRBD1. The germline CDR1 and CDR2 sequences are SEHNR and FQNEAQ (reference sequence). The V segment lost 5 bases and the J segment 6 bases; nucleotides outside the gene matches: 6. CDR3 size: 13 residues. The CDR3 DNA is TGTGCCAGCAGCCACGACAGGGCGAATGGCTACACCTTC. Translated, it gives CASSHDRANGYTF. The entire variable domain, with the rest obtained from reference TRBV7-9 and TRBJ1-2, is as follows: DTGVSQNPRHKITKRGQNVTFRCDPISEHNRLYWYRQTLGQGPEFLTYFQNEAQLEKSRLLSDRFSAERPKGSFSTLEIQRTEQGDSAMYLCASSHDRANGYTFGSGTRLTVV.

The V gene is TRBV27, the J gene TRBJ2-1; TRBD2 might be the D (5 bases). The V gene's germline CDR1 is MNHEY and CDR2 SMNVEV (reference sequence). The CDR3 sequence is 16 residues long. Trimming cost V 4 bases and J 3 bases, with 16 bases left between them. The CDR3 DNA reads TGTGCCAGCAGTTCCCCCCGGACTTTTTTCTACAATGAGCAGTTCTTC. It codes for CASSSPRTFFYNEQFF.

V is TRBV9 and J is TRBJ2-1, with a weak D call TRBD2 (5 bases). This CDR3 comprises 14 residues. V lost 0 bases to trimming and J lost 7 bases, with 11 bases between them. CDR1 SGDLS and CDR2 YYNGEE come from the germline V gene. DNA for the CDR3: TGTGCCAGCAGCGTAGATCCGGGGAAGAATGAGCAGTTCTTC. It specifies CASSVDPGKNEQFF.

The genes are TRBV5-1 and TRBJ2-7, with 7 bases matching TRBD1. J was trimmed by 3 bases and V by 4 bases; bases with no gene match: 10. Looked up from germline, CDR1 is SGHRS and CDR2 is YFSETQ. CDR3 length equals 15 residues. CDR3 protein: CASSPPGQAYYEQYF. CDR3 bases: TGCGCCAGCAGCCCCCCCGGACAGGCCTACTACGAGCAGTACTTC.

The chain recombines TRBV27 with TRBJ2-1; tentative D call: TRBD1 (6 bases). The germline V and J ends were trimmed by 1 base and 5 bases, with 15 bases remaining between them. The CDR3 covers 16 residues. From germline, CDR1 is MNHEY and CDR2 SMNVEV (reference sequence). The chain's CDR3 is CASSLLGGIRNNEQFF. CDR3 sequence (DNA): TGTGCCAGCAGTTTATTAGGGGGTATTAGGAACAATGAGCAGTTCTTC.

The chain employs TRBV19 and TRBJ2-7; D might be TRBD2 (5 bases). The CDR3 consists of 12 residues. V was trimmed by 3 bases and J by 5 bases, leaving 8 bases between them. The germline V gene encodes CDR1 LNHDA and CDR2 SQIVND (reference sequence). CDR3 sequence reads: CASSMAGDEQYF. DNA of the CDR3: TGTGCCAGTAGTATGGCCGGGGACGAGCAGTACTTC.

The chain has TRBV9 and TRBJ1-2; D call uncertain. The CDR3 contains 13 residues. Trimming left V 1 base short and J 4 bases short, with 8 bases between. Germline CDR1 and CDR2: SGDLS and YYNGEE. In DNA, the CDR3 is TGTGCCAGCAGCGTAAACAGTCTCTATGGCTACACCTTC. Protein sequence: CASSVNSLYGYTF.

The chain is built from TRBV1 and TRBJ2-7; the DNA was not compared with TRBD2, the D call given in the table. TRBV1 is marked as a pseudogene. The CDR3 consists of 14 residues. CDR3 protein: CTSNPRLPPYEQYF. DNA for the CDR3: TGCACCAGCAACCCGAGGCTACCCCCCTACGAGCAGTACTTC.

The chain has TRBV7-2 and TRBJ2-2, with 9 bases lining up with TRBD2. CDR1 and CDR2 (germline): SGHTA, FQGNSA. After removal of 5 bases from V and 5 bases from J, the junction contained 15 bases not matched to a gene. The CDR3 has 18 residues. The CDR3 nucleotides read TGTGCCAGCAGCCCGGGACTAGCAGTACGGGGCTCTACCGGGGAGCTGTTTTTT. Translating gives CASSPGLAVRGSTGELFF.

The chain recombines TRBV29-1 with TRBJ2-5, with a tentative D call TRBD2 (5 bases). CDR3 length equals 15 residues. Germline lookup yields CDR1 SQVTM and CDR2 ANQGSEA. With 1 base removed from V and 2 bases from J, the gap between germline ends came to 14 bases. The CDR3: CSVEVRNSEQETQYF. The CDR3 region has the DNA TGCAGCGTTGAAGTGAGAAATAGCGAACAAGAGACCCAGTACTTC.

The chain carries TRBV15 and TRBJ2-5; a possible D gene is TRBD1 (8 bases). The germline CDR1 and CDR2 sequences are LNHNV and YYDKDF (reference sequence). This CDR3 has 15 residues. Deletions cut 0 bases from V and 5 bases from J, with 13 bases between. The CDR3 nucleotides are TGTGCCACCAGCAGAGAGACAGGGGAGGGGGAGACCCAGTACTTC. Translation gives CATSRETGEGETQYF.

J is TRBJ2-1 and V is TRBV2; no reliable D call. Trimming removed 4 bases at V and 4 bases at J, with 8 bases between. CDR3 length: 13 residues. CDR1 is SNHLY and CDR2 is FYNNEI in the germline V gene. CDR3 amino acids: CASSVSVYNEQFF. The DNA of the CDR3 is TGTGCCAGCAGTGTCTCCGTATACAATGAGCAGTTCTTC.